The 7 T cell receptor beta chains given below trace back to one sample, sequenced in a study of breast tumors, draining lymph nodes, adjacent tissues. One entry per CDR3 protein, called by TCRdb with MiXCR from the multiplex PCR reads. The repertoire consists of 150,000 to 200,000 distinct CDR3 sequences, with roughly a third occurring once and the leading ten covering over 3.5%. Axillary draining lymph nodes of breast cancer patients supplied the node samples. Sequenced input: axillary lymph node tissue. The receptors derive from a female donor with breast cancer. Some clones in this sample may be carry-over from other donors' samples.

This clonotype has ten or more counts. The chain employs TRBV11-1 and TRBJ1-2; D unresolved. V dropped 5 bases and J dropped 3 bases, with 7 bases sitting between them. CDR1 and CDR2 from the germline V gene are SGHAT and FQDESV (reference sequence). CDR3 length: 12 residues. For the CDR3, the DNA is TGTGCCAGCAGCCACGATCACTATGGCTACACCTTC. Protein product: CASSHDHYGYTF. Full variable domain (outside the CDR3, taken from reference TRBV11-1 and TRBJ1-2): EAEVAQSPRYKITEKSQAVAFWCDPISGHATLYWYRQILGQGPELLVQFQDESVVDDSQLPKDRFSAERLKGVDSTLKIQPAELGDSAMYLCASSHDHYGYTFGSGTRLTVV.

This clonotype was observed many times. The rearrangement uses TRBV19 and TRBJ2-7; 11 bases fit TRBD1. The CDR3 length is 15 residues. The germline V gene has CDR1 LNHDA and CDR2 SQIVND (reference sequence). Losses at the gene ends were 8 bases for V and 4 bases for J; bases not matched to a gene: 10. CDR3 loop: CASPLRGQGDYEQYF. The CDR3 DNA reads TGTGCCAGTCCCTTGCGGGGACAGGGGGATTACGAGCAGTACTTC.

The chain combines TRBV4-1 with TRBJ1-3; no firm D call. Germline-derived CDR1 and CDR2 are MGHRA and YSYEKL. There are 13 residues in the CDR3. Trimming took 4 bases from V and 7 from J, leaving 11 bases between them. The CDR3: CASSPGRTNTIYF. The CDR3 DNA reads as TGCGCCAGCAGCCCTGGACGGACCAACACCATATATTTT.

In its sample, this clonotype was seen a few times. The chain employs TRBV12-3 or TRBV12-4 and TRBJ1-5, with D perhaps TRBD1 (6 bases). This CDR3 has 14 residues. The V and J ends lost 3 bases and 4 bases respectively, with 10 bases between them. The CDR3 coding sequence is TGTGCCAGCAGTTTCGGGGGGGCGAATCAGCCCCAGCATTTT. Protein: CASSFGGANQPQHF.

There are a few counts of this clonotype. This could be a read error, since a much larger clone is one nucleotide away. A read error is likely, as this CDR3 ends without the conserved phenylalanine or tryptophan. This sequence joins TRBV7-9 and TRBJ2-7; D possibly matches TRBD1 or TRBD2 (5 bases each). CDR1 is SEHNR, CDR2 FQNEAQ, per germline (reference sequence). Trimming shortened V by 1 base and J by 5 bases, and 12 bases separated the two germline ends. This CDR3 comprises 14 residues. The CDR3 here is CASSLDGTGDEQYL. DNA for the CDR3: TGTGCCAGCAGCTTAGACGGGACCGGTGACGAGCAGTACCTC.

The chain is built from TRBV11-2 and TRBJ2-7, with TRBD1 as a possible D gene (5 bases). Germline V gene lookup returns CDR1 SGHAT and CDR2 FQNNGV. The CDR3 has 14 amino acids. V shed 5 bases and J shed 0 bases, with 11 bases lying between them. The CDR3 here is CASSLWTYSYEQYF. Here the CDR3 DNA reads TGTGCCAGCAGCCTCTGGACATACTCCTACGAGCAGTACTTC.

This clonotype was counted many times. The V call is TRBV20-1, the J call TRBJ2-1; 9 bases match TRBD2. The junction had 12 bases not matched to a gene; V was cut back by 2 bases and J by 7 bases. Germline V gives CDR1 DFQATT, CDR2 SNEGSKA (reference sequence). This CDR3 has 16 amino acids. The CDR3 bases are TGCAGTGCTAGATTTTCGGCGCGGGGGGGCCAAAATGAGCAGTTCTTC. As protein: CSARFSARGGQNEQFF.